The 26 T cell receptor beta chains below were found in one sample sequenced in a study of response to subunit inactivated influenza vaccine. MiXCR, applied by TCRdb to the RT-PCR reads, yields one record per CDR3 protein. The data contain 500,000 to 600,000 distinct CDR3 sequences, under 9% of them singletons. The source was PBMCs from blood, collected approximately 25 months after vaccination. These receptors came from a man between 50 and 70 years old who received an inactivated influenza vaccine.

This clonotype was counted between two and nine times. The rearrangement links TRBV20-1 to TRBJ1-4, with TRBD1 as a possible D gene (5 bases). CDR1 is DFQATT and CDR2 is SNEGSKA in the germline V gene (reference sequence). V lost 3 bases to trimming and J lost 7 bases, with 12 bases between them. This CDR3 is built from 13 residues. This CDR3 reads CSARTEYGEKLFF. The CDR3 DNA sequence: TGCAGTGCTAGGACAGAGTATGGTGAAAAACTGTTTTTT.

The CDR3 here is CASSFRLGTGTDEQYF. As DNA, the CDR3 is TGTGCCAGCAGTTTCCGCCTCGGGACAGGCACCGACGAGCAGTACTTC. The rearrangement joins TRBV12-3 or TRBV12-4 to TRBJ2-7, with TRBD1 matching 8 bases. This CDR3 contains 16 residues. The junction had 12 bases not matched to a gene; V was cut back by 3 bases and J by 5 bases.

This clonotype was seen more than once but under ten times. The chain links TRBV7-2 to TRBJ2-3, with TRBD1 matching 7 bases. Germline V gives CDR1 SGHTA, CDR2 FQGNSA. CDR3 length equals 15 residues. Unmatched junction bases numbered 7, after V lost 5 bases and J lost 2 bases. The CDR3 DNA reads TGTGCCAGCAGCAAGGGACAGTCTTTCACAGATACGCAGTATTTT. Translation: CASSKGQSFTDTQYF.

This chain's CDR3 is CASSLKGNNEKLFF. CDR3 sequence (DNA): TGTGCCAGCAGCTTGAAGGGGAATAATGAAAAACTGTTTTTT. V gene TRBV5-4 combines with J gene TRBJ1-4, with D perhaps matching TRBD1 (5 bases). The ends were cut back, 1 base at V and 4 bases at J, with 8 bases in the middle. Germline-derived CDR1 and CDR2 are SGHNT and YYREEE (reference sequence). This CDR3 is built from 14 residues.

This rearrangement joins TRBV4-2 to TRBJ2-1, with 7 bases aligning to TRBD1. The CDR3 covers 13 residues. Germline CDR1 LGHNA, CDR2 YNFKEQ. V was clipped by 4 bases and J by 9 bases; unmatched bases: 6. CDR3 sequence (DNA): TGTGCCAGCAGCCGCGCAAACAGGGGTGAGCAGTTCTTC. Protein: CASSRANRGEQFF.

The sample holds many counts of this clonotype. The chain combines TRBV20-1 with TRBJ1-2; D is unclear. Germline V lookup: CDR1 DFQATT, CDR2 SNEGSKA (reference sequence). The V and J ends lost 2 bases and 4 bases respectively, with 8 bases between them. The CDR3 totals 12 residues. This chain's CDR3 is CSARRTGYGYTF. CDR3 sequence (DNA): TGCAGTGCTAGACGGACTGGCTATGGCTACACCTTC.

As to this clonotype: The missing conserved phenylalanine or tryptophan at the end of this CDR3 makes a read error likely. Here the CDR3 DNA reads TGTGCCAGCAGCCCCGGGGGACTAGCGGGTATCTACGAGCAGTACTCC. Amino acids: CASSPGGLAGIYEQYS. The chain carries TRBV7-3 and TRBJ2-7; 12 bases fit TRBD2. CDR1 SGHTA and CDR2 FQGTGA come from the germline V gene. The V gene end was trimmed by 5 bases and the J gene end by 3 bases; junction bases not matched to a gene: 8. This CDR3 comprises 16 residues.

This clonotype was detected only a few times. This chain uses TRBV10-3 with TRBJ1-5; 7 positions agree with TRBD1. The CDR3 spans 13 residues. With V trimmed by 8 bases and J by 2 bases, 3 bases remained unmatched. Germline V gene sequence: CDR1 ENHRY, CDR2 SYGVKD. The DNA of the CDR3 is TGTGCCATCCAGGGACAGCGCAATCAGCCCCAGCATTTT. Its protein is CAIQGQRNQPQHF.

The chain's CDR3 is CASGSGVFSSDTQYF. In DNA form, the CDR3 reads TGTGCCAGCGGCAGCGGGGTCTTCTCATCAGATACGCAGTATTTT. The chain recombines TRBV6-2 or TRBV6-3 with TRBJ2-3; 7 nucleotides match TRBD2. Per germline, CDR1 MNHEY and CDR2 SVGEGT. V gave up 8 bases and J gave up 4 bases; unmatched junction bases: 12. This CDR3 comprises 15 residues.

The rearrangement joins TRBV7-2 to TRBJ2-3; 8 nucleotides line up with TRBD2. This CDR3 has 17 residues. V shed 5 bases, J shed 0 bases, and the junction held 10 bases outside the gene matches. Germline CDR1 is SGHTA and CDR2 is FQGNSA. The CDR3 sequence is CASSQGAGGLSTDTQYF. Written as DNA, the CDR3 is TGTGCCAGCAGCCAAGGGGCGGGGGGTCTTAGCACAGATACGCAGTATTTT.

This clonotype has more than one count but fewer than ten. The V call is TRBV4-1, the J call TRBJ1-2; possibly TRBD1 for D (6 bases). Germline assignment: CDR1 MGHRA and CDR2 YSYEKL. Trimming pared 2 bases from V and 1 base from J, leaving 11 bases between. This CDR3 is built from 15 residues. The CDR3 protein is CASSQSGGGNYGYTF. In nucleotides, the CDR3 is TGCGCCAGCAGCCAATCCGGGGGCGGTAACTATGGCTACACCTTC.

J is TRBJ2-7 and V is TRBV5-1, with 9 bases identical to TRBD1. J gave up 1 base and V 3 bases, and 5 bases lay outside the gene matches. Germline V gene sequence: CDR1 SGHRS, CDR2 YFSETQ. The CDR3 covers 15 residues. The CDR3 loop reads CASSWTGQGSYEQYF. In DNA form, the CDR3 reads TGCGCCAGCAGCTGGACGGGACAGGGATCCTACGAGCAGTACTTC.

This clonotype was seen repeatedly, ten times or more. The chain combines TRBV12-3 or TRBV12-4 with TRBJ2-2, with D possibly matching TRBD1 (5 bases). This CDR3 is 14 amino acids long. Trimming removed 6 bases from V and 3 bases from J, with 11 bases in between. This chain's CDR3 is CASSRQHDTGELFF. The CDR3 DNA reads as TGTGCCAGCAGCCGACAGCACGACACCGGGGAGCTGTTTTTT.

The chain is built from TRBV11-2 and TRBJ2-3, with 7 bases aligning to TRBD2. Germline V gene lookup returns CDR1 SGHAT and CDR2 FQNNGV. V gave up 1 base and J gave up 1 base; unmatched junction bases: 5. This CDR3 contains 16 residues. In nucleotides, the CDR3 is TGTGCCAGCAGCTTAGGCGGGGGTCAGCGCACAGATACGCAGTATTTT. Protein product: CASSLGGGQRTDTQYF.

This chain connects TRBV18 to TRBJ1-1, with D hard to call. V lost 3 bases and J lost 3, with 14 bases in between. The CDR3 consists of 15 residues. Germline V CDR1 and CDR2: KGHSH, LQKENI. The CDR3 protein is CASSPREAGDTEAFF. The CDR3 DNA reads TGTGCCAGCTCACCCCGGGAAGCGGGAGACACTGAAGCTTTCTTT.

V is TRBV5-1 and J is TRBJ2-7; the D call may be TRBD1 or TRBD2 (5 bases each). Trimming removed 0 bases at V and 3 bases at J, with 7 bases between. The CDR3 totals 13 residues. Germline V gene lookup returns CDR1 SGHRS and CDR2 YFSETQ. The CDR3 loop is CASSLGDVYEQYF. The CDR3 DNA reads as TGCGCCAGCAGCTTGGGGGACGTCTACGAGCAGTACTTC. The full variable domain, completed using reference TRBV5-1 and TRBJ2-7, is KAGVTQTPRYLIKTRGQQVTLSCSPISGHRSVSWYQQTPGQGLQFLFEYFSETQRNKGNFPGRFSGRQFSNSRSEMNVSTLELGDSALYLCASSLGDVYEQYFGPGTRLTVT.

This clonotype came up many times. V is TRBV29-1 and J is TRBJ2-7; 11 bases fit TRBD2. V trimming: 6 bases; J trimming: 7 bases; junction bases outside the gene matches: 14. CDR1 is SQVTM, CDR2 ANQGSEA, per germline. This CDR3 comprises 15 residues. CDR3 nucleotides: TGCAGCGTCCGCCCGGGAACTAGCGGGAGTCAAGAGCAGTACTTC. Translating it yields CSVRPGTSGSQEQYF.

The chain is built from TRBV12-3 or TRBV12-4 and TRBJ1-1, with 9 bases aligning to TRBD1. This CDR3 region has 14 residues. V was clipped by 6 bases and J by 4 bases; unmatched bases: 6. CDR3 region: CASRPGTGTTEAFF. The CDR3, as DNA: TGTGCCAGCAGGCCTGGGACAGGGACCACTGAAGCTTTCTTT.

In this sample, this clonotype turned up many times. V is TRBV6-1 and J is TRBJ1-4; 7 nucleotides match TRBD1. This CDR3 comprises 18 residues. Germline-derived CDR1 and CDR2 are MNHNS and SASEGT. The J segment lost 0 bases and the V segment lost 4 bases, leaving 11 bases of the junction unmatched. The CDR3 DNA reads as TGTGCCAGCAGTGTATTTTCCGGGACAGCGTCAACTAATGAAAAACTGTTTTTT. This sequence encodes CASSVFSGTASTNEKLFF.

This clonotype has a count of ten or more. The CDR3 is CASRADRHNYGYTF. The CDR3 DNA reads TGTGCCAGCAGGGCCGACAGGCATAACTATGGCTACACCTTC. The J gene is TRBJ1-2, the V gene TRBV12-3 or TRBV12-4; D may be TRBD1 (6 bases). V dropped 6 bases and J dropped 1 base, with 12 bases sitting between them. The CDR3 loop spans 14 amino acids.

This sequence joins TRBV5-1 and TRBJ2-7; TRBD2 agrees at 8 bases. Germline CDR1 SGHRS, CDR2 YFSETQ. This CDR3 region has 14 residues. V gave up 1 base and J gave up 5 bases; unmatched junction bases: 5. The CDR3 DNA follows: TGCGCCAGCAGCTTGACCGGGAGGGCCGACGAGCAGTACTTC. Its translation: CASSLTGRADEQYF.

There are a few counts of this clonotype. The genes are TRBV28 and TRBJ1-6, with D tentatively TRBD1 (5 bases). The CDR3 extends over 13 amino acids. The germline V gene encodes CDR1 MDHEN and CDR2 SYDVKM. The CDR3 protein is CASRGTYNSPLHF. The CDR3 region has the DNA TGTGCGAGTAGGGGTACCTATAATTCACCCCTCCACTTT.

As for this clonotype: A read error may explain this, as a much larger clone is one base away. CDR3 protein: CACSAAYEQYF. The CDR3 nucleotides read TGTGCCTGCAGTGCCGCCTACGAGCAGTACTTC. The chain is built from TRBV12-3 or TRBV12-4 and TRBJ2-7, with no clear D. This CDR3 comprises 11 residues.

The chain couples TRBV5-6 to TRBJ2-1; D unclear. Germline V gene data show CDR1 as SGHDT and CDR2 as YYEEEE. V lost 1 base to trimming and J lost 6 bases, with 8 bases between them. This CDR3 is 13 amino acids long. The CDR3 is CASSLKVSNEQFF. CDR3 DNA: TGTGCCAGCAGCTTGAAGGTTTCCAATGAGCAGTTCTTC.

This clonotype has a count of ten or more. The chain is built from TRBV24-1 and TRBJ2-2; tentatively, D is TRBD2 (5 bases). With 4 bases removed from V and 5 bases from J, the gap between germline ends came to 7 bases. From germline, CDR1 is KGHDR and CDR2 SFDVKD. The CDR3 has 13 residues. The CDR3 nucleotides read TGTGCCACCAGTGAGGAGGCGACCGGGGAGCTGTTTTTT. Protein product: CATSEEATGELFF.

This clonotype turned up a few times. Written as DNA, the CDR3 is TGTGCCAGCAGCTTGGGGGCGGGACACCTCCTGTCGTCGGGTTTCCACGAGCAGTACTTC. Translation: CASSLGAGHLLSSGFHEQYF. The rearrangement links TRBV5-4 to TRBJ2-7; D possibly uses TRBD1 or TRBD2 (6 bases each). The V and J ends lost 0 bases and 5 bases respectively, with 30 bases between them. The CDR3 totals 20 residues. Germline V gene sequence: CDR1 SGHNT, CDR2 YYREEE (reference sequence).